The 27 T cell receptor beta chains reported below all come from one sample, sequenced in a study of T cells in Graves' hyperthyroidism and ophthalmopathy. Authors of the study amplified TCR beta CDR3 regions from RNA transcripts. A first-round RT-PCR of the TCR CDR3 used the HTBI primer set. MiXCR, run by TCRdb on the multiplex PCR reads, gives a single entry per CDR3 protein. The repertoire holds 480,000 or so distinct CDR3 sequences, with around 50% as singletons. The sequenced sample consisted of peripheral blood or thyroid tissue (not recorded which). These receptors were obtained from an adult woman with Graves' disease, either hyperthyroidism or ophthalmopathy (not recorded which).

The chain has TRBV6-5 and TRBJ2-5, with TRBD1 matching 7 bases. The CDR3 loop spans 14 amino acids. V shed 6 bases, J shed 5 bases, and the junction held 9 bases outside the gene matches. Germline V gene data show CDR1 as MNHEY and CDR2 as SVGAGI. As DNA, the CDR3 is TGTGCCAGCAGACGCACAGGGGCTCGGGAGACCCAGTACTTC. Its translation is CASRRTGARETQYF.

In its sample, this clonotype was seen a few times. The V call is TRBV6-2 or TRBV6-3, the J call TRBJ1-5; D gene unclear. The CDR3 extends over 13 amino acids. The germline V and J ends were trimmed by 0 bases and 7 bases, with 7 bases remaining between them. Germline V lookup: CDR1 MNHEY, CDR2 SVGEGT. CDR3 amino acids: CASSYSLLQPQHF. In DNA, the CDR3 is TGTGCCAGCAGTTACTCGCTGCTACAGCCCCAGCATTTT.

The chain carries TRBV10-2 and TRBJ1-2, with TRBD1 as a possible D gene (5 bases). V was cut by 1 base and J by 4 bases, with 13 bases left in between. Germline CDR1 WSHSY, CDR2 SAAADI. The CDR3 contains 15 residues. CDR3 nucleotides: TGCGCCAGCAGTGAGTTTCAGGGAGTCGGCTATGGCTACACCTTC. Residues: CASSEFQGVGYGYTF.

The chain joins TRBV2 to TRBJ1-5; TRBD1 aligns across 7 bases. V shed 4 bases and J 4 bases; nucleotides not matched to a gene: 4. Germline CDR1 is SNHLY and CDR2 is FYNNEI. The CDR3 spans 14 residues. CDR3 coding DNA: TGTGCCAGCAGTGCAGGGGGTGTTAATCAGCCCCAGCATTTT. The encoded protein is CASSAGGVNQPQHF.

The table lists this clonotype with many counts. The chain couples TRBV5-1 to TRBJ1-1; 12 nucleotides line up with TRBD1. Trimming cost V 4 bases and J 5 bases; bases outside gene matches: 3. The CDR3 contains 14 residues. Germline CDR1 is SGHRS and CDR2 is YFSETQ. This CDR3 is CASSPGQGATEAFF. The CDR3 DNA sequence: TGCGCCAGCAGCCCGGGACAGGGGGCGACTGAAGCTTTCTTT.

The V gene is TRBV7-9, the J gene TRBJ2-7, with 8 bases matching TRBD2. Germline V gene sequence: CDR1 SEHNR, CDR2 FQNEAQ (reference sequence). This CDR3 region has 15 residues. J lost 2 bases, V lost 6 bases, and 9 bases had no gene match. The CDR3, as DNA: TGTGCCAGCAGTGCAGGACTAGCAGGGACCTACGAGCAGTACTTC. Amino acids: CASSAGLAGTYEQYF.

The chain employs TRBV10-1 and TRBJ2-7; a possible D gene is TRBD1 (6 bases). The CDR3 is 13 amino acids. The germline V and J ends were trimmed by 6 bases and 2 bases, with 11 bases remaining between them. Germline V gene sequence: CDR1 WNHNN, CDR2 SYGVQD (reference sequence). CDR3 in amino acids: CASRTGQTYEQYF. The CDR3 nucleotides are TGCGCCAGCAGGACCGGACAGACCTACGAGCAGTACTTC.

Only a few counts were recorded for this clonotype. V gene TRBV27 combines with J gene TRBJ2-7, with no clear D. V lost 4 bases and J lost 0, with 13 bases in between. Germline assignment: CDR1 MNHEY and CDR2 SMNVEV (reference sequence). CDR3 size: 15 residues. The CDR3 is CASSSYAVRSYEQYF. The CDR3 nucleotides are TGTGCCAGCAGTTCTTATGCGGTCCGCTCCTACGAGCAGTACTTC.

The J gene is TRBJ1-2, the V gene TRBV7-2, with D hard to call. Germline lookup yields CDR1 SGHTA and CDR2 FQGNSA. The CDR3 covers 10 residues. The germline V and J ends were trimmed by 2 bases and 8 bases, with 3 bases remaining between them. The CDR3 loop reads CASSLMGYTF. DNA of the CDR3: TGTGCCAGCAGCTTAATGGGCTACACCTTC. The variable domain in full, completed from reference TRBV7-2 and TRBJ1-2, reads GAGVSQSPSNKVTEKGKDVELRCDPISGHTALYWYRQSLGQGLEFLIYFQGNSAPDKSGLPSDRFSAERTGGSVSTLTIQRTQQEDSAVYLCASSLMGYTFGSGTRLTVV.

The rearrangement joins TRBV7-9 to TRBJ2-7; a possible D gene is TRBD2 (5 bases). Germline-derived CDR1 and CDR2 are SEHNR and FQNEAQ (reference sequence). V dropped 6 bases and J dropped 4 bases, with 13 bases sitting between them. This CDR3 is 13 amino acids long. CDR3 sequence: CASSLPGKYEQYF. CDR3 bases: TGTGCCAGCAGTTTACCGGGGAAGTACGAGCAGTACTTC.

The table lists this clonotype with many counts. The DNA of the CDR3 is TGCGCCAGCAGCCAAGAGGGGCATCTTACCGGAAGAGCTTTCTTT. This translates into CASSQEGHLTGRAFF. This sequence joins TRBV4-3 and TRBJ1-1; D may be TRBD1 (5 bases). Trimming removed 0 bases from V and 10 bases from J, with 18 bases in between. CDR3 size: 15 residues. Per germline, CDR1 LGHNA and CDR2 YSLEER.

CDR3 in amino acids: CASSQRPGNGYTF. CDR3 DNA: TGTGCCAGCAGCCAGAGGCCCGGGAATGGCTACACCTTC. The rearrangement uses TRBV25-1 and TRBJ1-2, with unresolved D. The V gene lost 6 bases and the J gene lost 6 bases, with 14 bases spanning the gap. CDR1 MGHDK and CDR2 SYGVNS come from the germline V gene. The CDR3 is 13 amino acids.

This clonotype has a handful of counts. CDR3 nucleotides: TGTGCCAGTAGCGCAGGGGGCCGCAATCAGCCCCAGCATTTT. It specifies CASSAGGRNQPQHF. The chain has TRBV19 and TRBJ1-5, with 8 bases matching TRBD1. The CDR3 sequence is 14 residues long. Germline trimming cut 6 bases from V and 2 bases from J; bases unmatched to any gene: 3. Germline V gene data show CDR1 as LNHDA and CDR2 as SQIVND (reference sequence).

V and J are TRBV15 and TRBJ2-5; TRBD1 or TRBD2 may be the D gene (5 bases each). The germline V and J ends were trimmed by 5 bases and 3 bases, with 13 bases remaining between them. The germline gives CDR1 LNHNV, CDR2 YYDKDF (reference sequence). The CDR3 loop spans 14 amino acids. The CDR3 region has the DNA TGTGCCACCAGCGACCGGGACCCGGAAGAGACCCAGTACTTC. Translation gives CATSDRDPEETQYF.

V and J are TRBV25-1 and TRBJ1-5; a weak D match, TRBD1 (5 bases). The germline V gene encodes CDR1 MGHDK and CDR2 SYGVNS. This CDR3 comprises 17 residues. V shed 4 bases and J shed 0 bases, with 16 bases lying between them. The CDR3 sequence is CASSANPRQGSNQPQHF. The CDR3 DNA reads as TGTGCCAGCAGTGCTAATCCCCGGCAGGGTAGCAATCAGCCCCAGCATTTT. Variable domain in full (rest from reference TRBV25-1 and TRBJ1-5): EADIYQTPRYLVIGTGKKITLECSQTMGHDKMYWYQQDPGMELHLIHYSYGVNSTEKGDLSSESTVSRIRTEHFPLTLESARPSHTSQYLCASSANPRQGSNQPQHFGDGTRLSIL.

There are many counts of this clonotype. The chain uses TRBV4-1 and TRBJ1-1; D is uncertain. The CDR3 has 13 residues. Germline V CDR1 and CDR2: MGHRA, YSYEKL. The ends were cut back, 1 base at V and 7 bases at J, with 10 bases in the middle. CDR3 nucleotide sequence: TGCGCCAGCAGCCAAGCGATCATAGGTGAAGCTTTCTTT. As protein: CASSQAIIGEAFF.

This chain connects TRBV20-1 to TRBJ2-7; TRBD1 might be the D (6 bases). The CDR3 length is 15 residues. The germline V gene has CDR1 DFQATT and CDR2 SNEGSKA (reference sequence). Trimming pared 2 bases from V and 1 base from J, leaving 15 bases between. In DNA, the CDR3 is TGCAGTGCTAGAAGTCGGCAGGGGTTTTCCTACGAGCAGTACTTC. Encoded protein: CSARSRQGFSYEQYF.

As to this clonotype: One end of the junction is discordant with germline, which a read error may explain. This chain links TRBV5-1 with TRBJ1-1, with D uncertain. The CDR3 runs 12 residues. CDR1 and CDR2 from the germline V gene are SGHRS and YFSETQ. The chain's CDR3 is CASAAFGTEAFF. The CDR3 DNA follows: TGTGCCAGCGCCGCTTTTGGCACTGAAGCTTTCTTT.

V usage is TRBV4-2 and J usage is TRBJ2-5, with D unclear. This CDR3 is built from 15 residues. Trimming took off 0 bases at V and 0 bases at J, with 8 bases between the two ends. Germline V gene lookup returns CDR1 LGHNA and CDR2 YNFKEQ. The CDR3 nucleotides are TGTGCCAGCAGCCAAGATTTTAGGGACCAAGAGACCCAGTACTTC. Translation: CASSQDFRDQETQYF.

Note on this clonotype: Because the CDR3 is missing its conserved closing phenylalanine or tryptophan, this is likely a read error. The chain joins TRBV7-2 to TRBJ1-1, with no clear D. The germline gives CDR1 SGHTA, CDR2 FQGNSA. Trimming stripped 5 bases from V and 0 bases from J, with 13 bases between. The CDR3 spans 15 residues. CDR3 nucleotide sequence: TGTGCCAGCAGCCTACTAGATCTAATGAACACTGAAGCTTTCCTT. The encoded protein is CASSLLDLMNTEAFL.

The chain joins TRBV20-1 to TRBJ1-1; 7 positions agree with TRBD1. V lost 6 bases to trimming and J lost 5 bases; unmatched junction nucleotides: 9. The CDR3 has 13 amino acids. Germline V lookup: CDR1 DFQATT, CDR2 SNEGSKA (reference sequence). In nucleotides, the CDR3 is TGCAGTGCAGAAGGGGGCGTTGATACTGAAGCTTTCTTT. Encoded protein: CSAEGGVDTEAFF.

This clonotype was counted many times. The chain links TRBV20-1 to TRBJ1-1, with D possibly matching TRBD1 (5 bases). V lost 6 bases and J lost 7, with 21 bases in between. The germline V gene has CDR1 DFQATT and CDR2 SNEGSKA (reference sequence). The CDR3 is 14 residues long. CDR3 DNA sequence: TGCAGTGCATCACGGGGGGGGATCTCTGGTGAAGCTTTCTTT. It is translated as CSASRGGISGEAFF.

The chain recombines TRBV2 with TRBJ1-5; 8 nucleotides agree with TRBD1. J was trimmed by 10 bases and V by 4 bases; bases with no gene match: 9. Germline V gene lookup returns CDR1 SNHLY and CDR2 FYNNEI. The CDR3 consists of 14 residues. CDR3 DNA sequence: TGTGCCAGCAGTGGCCGGGACAGGAGATCACCCCAGCATTTT. Protein: CASSGRDRRSPQHF.

This clonotype was seen ten or more times. This chain joins TRBV9 and TRBJ1-6; 7 positions match TRBD1. The junction had 5 bases not matched to a gene; V was cut back by 3 bases and J by 5 bases. Germline lookup yields CDR1 SGDLS and CDR2 YYNGEE. The length of the CDR3 is 15 residues. The CDR3 reads CASSATQGNNSPLHF. CDR3 bases: TGTGCCAGCAGCGCGACACAGGGGAATAATTCACCCCTCCACTTT.

V gene TRBV6-5 combines with J gene TRBJ1-1; possibly TRBD1 for D (5 bases). The CDR3 has 10 residues. Trimming cost V 10 bases and J 12 bases, with 15 bases left between them. Germline assignment: CDR1 MNHEY and CDR2 SVGAGI. CDR3: CATRGDWTFF. For the CDR3, the DNA is TGTGCCACCCGAGGGGATTGGACTTTCTTT.

The chain links TRBV29-1 to TRBJ1-6; 7 nucleotides align to TRBD1. Losses at the gene ends were 1 base for V and 5 bases for J; bases not matched to a gene: 2. Germline V CDR1 and CDR2: SQVTM, ANQGSEA. The CDR3 is made up of 14 amino acids. The chain's CDR3 is CSVEGGQNNSPLHF. As DNA, the CDR3 is TGCAGCGTTGAAGGGGGACAGAATAATTCACCCCTCCACTTT.

Regarding this clonotype: The conserved final phenylalanine or tryptophan is absent from the CDR3, which likely points to a read error. The chain employs TRBV25-1 and TRBJ1-6; 8 bases align to TRBD1. Unmatched junction bases numbered 8, after V lost 7 bases and J lost 6 bases. Per germline, CDR1 MGHDK and CDR2 SYGVNS. CDR3 length equals 15 residues. In nucleotides, the CDR3 is TGTGCCAGCACCGTGACAGGGGCCCCTAATTCACCCCTCCACCTT. Residues: CASTVTGAPNSPLHL.